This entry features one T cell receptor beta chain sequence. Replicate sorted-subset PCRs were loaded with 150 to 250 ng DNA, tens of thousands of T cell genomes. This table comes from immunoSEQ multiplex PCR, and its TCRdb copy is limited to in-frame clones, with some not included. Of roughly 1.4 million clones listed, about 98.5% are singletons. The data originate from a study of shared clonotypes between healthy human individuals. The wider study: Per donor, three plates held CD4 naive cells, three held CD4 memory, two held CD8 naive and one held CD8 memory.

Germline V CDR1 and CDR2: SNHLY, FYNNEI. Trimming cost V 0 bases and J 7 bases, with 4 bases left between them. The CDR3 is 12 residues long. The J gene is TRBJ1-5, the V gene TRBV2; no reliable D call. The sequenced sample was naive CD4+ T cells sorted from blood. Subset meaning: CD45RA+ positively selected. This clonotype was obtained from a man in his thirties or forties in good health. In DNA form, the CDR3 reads TGTGCCAGCAGTGAAGCGGTCCAGCCCCAGCATTTT. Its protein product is CASSEAVQPQHF.